These 16 T cell receptor beta chains were sequenced from one sample in a study of radiation and T cells in renal cell carcinoma. Time point specified: blood 4 weeks post-SBRT, at nephrectomy. Documented treatment: 15 Gy SBRT to primary tumor, nephrectomy 4 weeks later. Method: immunoSEQ multiplex PCR; TCRdb's copy keeps in-frame clones and lacks some. The sample records about 170,000 clones, approximately 90% being singletons. The specimen was blood, collected from a patient whose treatment included radiotherapy and nephrectomy. All receptors come from a woman aged 45-59 years with renal cell carcinoma.

This chain links TRBV29-1 with TRBJ2-2; 11 nucleotides line up with TRBD1. CDR1 is SQVTM, CDR2 ANQGSEA, per germline. This CDR3 comprises 14 residues. With V trimmed by 6 bases and J by 6 bases, 6 bases remained unmatched. The CDR3 loop reads CSVRPGQGAGELFF. In DNA form, the CDR3 reads TGCAGCGTGCGACCGGGACAGGGGGCCGGGGAGCTGTTTTTT.

The chain employs TRBV14 and TRBJ2-1, with 7 bases lining up with TRBD2. CDR1 is SGHDN, CDR2 FVKESK, per germline. The CDR3 has 15 residues. Trimming took 0 bases from V and 7 from J; bases not matched to a gene: 6. CDR3 residues: CASSQEWGGLNEQFF. The CDR3 DNA is TGTGCCAGCAGCCAAGAGTGGGGGGGATTAAATGAGCAGTTCTTC.

CDR3: CASSRGNIYF. The CDR3 DNA follows: TGTGCCAGCAGCCGGGGCAACATATATTTT. This rearrangement joins TRBV6-6 to TRBJ1-3, with D tentatively TRBD1 (5 bases). The CDR3 contains 10 residues. In germline, CDR1 is MNHNY, CDR2 SVGAGI (reference sequence). V was clipped by 6 bases and J by 12 bases, with 9 bases between them.

This clone was picked up one time. This rearrangement joins TRBV29-1 to TRBJ2-3; the D gene is possibly TRBD2 (5 bases). This CDR3 region has 13 residues. Germline V gene sequence: CDR1 SQVTM, CDR2 ANQGSEA. The V end was cut by 1 base, the J end by 0 bases, with 5 bases between. As DNA, the CDR3 is TGCAGCGTTGAAGGGACTAGCACAGATACGCAGTATTTT. Its translation: CSVEGTSTDTQYF.

A few counts support this clone. This chain links TRBV6-6 with TRBJ2-2, with D perhaps TRBD1 (5 bases). V was pared by 0 bases and J by 5 bases, with 10 bases between. The length of the CDR3 is 15 residues. Germline assignment: CDR1 MNHNY and CDR2 SVGAGI (reference sequence). The DNA for the CDR3 is TGTGCCAGCAGTTACTCCGCAGGGATTACCGGGGAGCTGTTTTTT. Translating it yields CASSYSAGITGELFF.

The V call is TRBV7-9, the J call TRBJ1-3; tentatively, D is TRBD1 (5 bases). The CDR3 totals 19 residues. Trimming took 1 base from V and 0 from J, leaving 19 bases between them. Per the germline V gene, CDR1 is SEHNR and CDR2 is FQNEAQ (reference sequence). Written as DNA, the CDR3 is TGTGCCAGCAGCTTAGTTTCTCTTAGGGGAAGGACCTCTGGAAACACCATATATTTT. Its protein is CASSLVSLRGRTSGNTIYF.

This chain links TRBV19 with TRBJ1-2; D remains ambiguous. The V gene lost 0 bases and the J gene lost 0 bases, with 11 bases spanning the gap. The CDR3 is made up of 16 amino acids. Germline loops: CDR1 LNHDA, CDR2 SQIVND (reference sequence). CDR3 nucleotide sequence: TGTGCCAGTAGTATAGATCGAGACGGAGCTAACTATGGCTACACCTTC. It translates to CASSIDRDGANYGYTF.

The chain is built from TRBV11-1 and TRBJ2-3; D not certain. V lost 3 bases, J lost 0 bases, and 10 bases lay in between. CDR3 length equals 15 residues. Germline V gene lookup returns CDR1 SGHAT and CDR2 FQDESV (reference sequence). The CDR3 region has the DNA TGTGCCAGCAGCTTTTCCGGGTATAGCACAGATACGCAGTATTTT. As protein: CASSFSGYSTDTQYF.

V usage is TRBV7-9 and J usage is TRBJ2-5; D assignment may be TRBD1 or TRBD2 (6 bases each). Germline V lookup: CDR1 SEHNR, CDR2 FQNEAQ (reference sequence). CDR3 length equals 14 residues. V was pared by 2 bases and J by 5 bases, with 12 bases between. The CDR3 is CASSLSGAWETQYF. In DNA, the CDR3 is TGTGCCAGCAGCTTATCGGGGGCATGGGAGACCCAGTACTTC. The full variable domain, completed using reference TRBV7-9 and TRBJ2-5, is DTGVSQNPRHKITKRGQNVTFRCDPISEHNRLYWYRQTLGQGPEFLTYFQNEAQLEKSRLLSDRFSAERPKGSFSTLEIQRTEQGDSAMYLCASSLSGAWETQYFGPGTRLLVL.

This chain connects TRBV6-1 to TRBJ1-2; D is undetermined. V lost 2 bases to trimming and J lost 2 bases, with 9 bases between them. Germline V gene sequence: CDR1 MNHNS, CDR2 SASEGT. The CDR3 has 14 amino acids. CDR3 amino acids: CASSEWGLNYGYTF. CDR3 bases: TGTGCCAGCAGTGAATGGGGATTAAACTATGGCTACACCTTC.

The chain combines TRBV10-1 with TRBJ2-3; 10 bases align to TRBD2. Trimming cost V 4 bases and J 4 bases; bases outside gene matches: 5. This CDR3 spans 15 amino acids. Germline assignment: CDR1 WNHNN and CDR2 SYGVQD (reference sequence). CDR3 protein: CASSASGGASDTQYF. CDR3 DNA sequence: TGCGCCAGCAGTGCGAGCGGGGGGGCCTCAGATACGCAGTATTTT.

The chain uses TRBV10-3 and TRBJ1-2; 7 bases agree with TRBD1. Trimming removed 9 bases from V and 1 base from J; junction bases left unmatched: 8. Per germline, CDR1 ENHRY and CDR2 SYGVKD. The CDR3 is made up of 14 amino acids. The CDR3 here is CAIGGTEVNYGYTF. The CDR3 DNA follows: TGTGCCATTGGCGGGACAGAAGTTAACTATGGCTACACCTTC.

The chain links TRBV5-1 to TRBJ1-1; D is unclear. Germline assignment: CDR1 SGHRS and CDR2 YFSETQ. This CDR3 is 15 amino acids long. V lost 1 base and J lost 2, with 12 bases in between. The CDR3 coding sequence is TGCGCCAGCAGCTTGATTGTATCAGGTAACACTGAAGCTTTCTTT. As protein: CASSLIVSGNTEAFF.

The rearrangement uses TRBV4-1 and TRBJ2-6; 10 nucleotides align to TRBD1. The CDR3 covers 19 residues. V shed 1 base, J shed 1 base, and the junction held 7 bases outside the gene matches. From germline, CDR1 is MGHRA and CDR2 YSYEKL. Here the CDR3 DNA reads TGCGCCAGCAGCCAAGGGATTCGACAGGGGGCGTCTGGGGCCAACGTCCTGACTTTC. Translation: CASSQGIRQGASGANVLTF.

This chain connects TRBV5-1 to TRBJ1-1; no clear D. Germline V lookup: CDR1 SGHRS, CDR2 YFSETQ. This CDR3 is 11 amino acids long. Trimming left V 8 bases short and J 2 bases short, with 7 bases between. For the CDR3, the DNA is TGCGCCAGTACAGAAAACACTGAAGCTTTCTTT. Translating it yields CASTENTEAFF.

The chain couples TRBV5-8 to TRBJ2-3; D gene uncertain. Trimming left V 2 bases short and J 0 bases short, with 13 bases between. The germline gives CDR1 SGHTS, CDR2 YDEGEE. CDR3 length: 16 amino acids. The CDR3 nucleotides are TGTGCCAGCAGCTTCCGGGCCGCCTCCAGCACAGATACGCAGTATTTT. Translation: CASSFRAASSTDTQYF.